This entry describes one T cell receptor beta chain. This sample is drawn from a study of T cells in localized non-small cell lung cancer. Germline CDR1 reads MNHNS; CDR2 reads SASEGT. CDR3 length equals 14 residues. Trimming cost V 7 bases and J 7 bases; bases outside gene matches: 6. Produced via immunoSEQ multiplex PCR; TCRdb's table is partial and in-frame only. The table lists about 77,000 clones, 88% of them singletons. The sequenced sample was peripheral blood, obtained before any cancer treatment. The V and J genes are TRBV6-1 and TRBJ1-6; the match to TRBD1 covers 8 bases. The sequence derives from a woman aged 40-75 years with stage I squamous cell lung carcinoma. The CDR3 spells CASTSGGANSPLHF. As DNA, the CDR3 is TGTGCCAGCACCTCAGGGGGCGCAAATTCACCCCTCCACTTT.